The present T cell receptor (beta chain) was sequenced within a study of T cell repertoires in cytomegalovirus infection. Background on the study: Public TCR beta signature analysis indicated the presence of both CMV infection and matching HLA type.

There are many counts of this clonotype. Its target is unknown. General study points: Carriage of CMV together with the relevant HLA was identifiable through cumulative public TCR beta family frequency. In two of eight donors, the top clonotype was HLA-C-restricted CMV-specific.

The CDR3 is 12 amino acids. With 6 bases removed from V and 1 base from J, the gap between germline ends came to 7 bases. CDR1 is SGHAT, CDR2 FQNNGV, per germline. TCRdb re-called the reads with MiXCR, one entry per CDR3 protein. The sample records fewer than 550,000 distinct CDR3 sequences, about 11% being singletons. This clonotype originated in a human donor in good health (CMV status not recorded). Some clones in this sample may be carry-over from other donors' samples. This chain connects TRBV11-2 to TRBJ2-7; D gene ambiguous. The sample taken for sequencing was PBMCs. CDR3: CASSSPSYEQYF. DNA of the CDR3: TGTGCCAGCAGTTCTCCGTCCTACGAGCAGTACTTC.